The 15 T cell receptor beta chains given below trace back to one sample, sequenced in a study of blood T cell repertoires in COVID-19. Here immunoSEQ multiplex PCR was the method, and the copy in TCRdb shows in-frame clones only, minus some. The repertoire holds 140,000 or so clones, around 89% seen once, with 2.5% to 3.5% in the top ten. The sequenced material came from peripheral blood. The receptors stem from an older woman with active COVID-19.

The V gene is TRBV9, the J gene TRBJ2-7; 9 bases match TRBD1. The trim removed 0 bases at V and 6 bases at J, leaving 4 bases unmatched. CDR1 is SGDLS, CDR2 YYNGEE, per germline. This CDR3 spans 14 amino acids. CDR3 in amino acids: CASSVGQGGREQYF. CDR3 in DNA: TGTGCCAGCAGCGTAGGACAGGGGGGCCGCGAGCAGTACTTC. Together with reference TRBV9 and TRBJ2-7, the CDR3 gives the full variable domain: DSGVTQTPKHLITATGQRVTLRCSPRSGDLSVYWYQQSLDQGLQFLIQYYNGEERAKGNILERFSAQQFPDLHSELNLSSLELGDSALYFCASSVGQGGREQYFGPGTRLTVT.

This clone appeared a single time. V usage is TRBV5-8 and J usage is TRBJ2-3, with D tentatively TRBD2 (6 bases). The CDR3 runs to 16 residues. CDR1 and CDR2 from the germline V gene are SGHTS and YDEGEE. The V end was cut by 1 base, the J end by 0 bases, with 12 bases between. The CDR3 DNA sequence: TGTGCCAGCAGCTTGTGGGCGGGATCTAGCACAGATACGCAGTATTTT. It specifies CASSLWAGSSTDTQYF.

CDR3 sequence: CASSVEDTQYF. In DNA, the CDR3 is TGTGCCAGCAGCGTTGAGGATACGCAGTATTTT. This sequence joins TRBV6-5 and TRBJ2-3; D call uncertain. The CDR3 has 11 amino acids. Germline V gives CDR1 MNHEY, CDR2 SVGAGI. V shed 6 bases and J shed 6 bases, with 7 bases lying between them.

The rearrangement joins TRBV27 to TRBJ2-5, with unresolved D. V lost 5 bases and J lost 0, with 7 bases in between. Germline CDR1 and CDR2: MNHEY and SMNVEV (reference sequence). The CDR3 contains 13 residues. The CDR3 DNA reads TGTGCCAGCAGTGGGCACAACCAAGAGACCCAGTACTTC. Amino acid sequence: CASSGHNQETQYF.

The table lists this clone with a count of one. The gene calls are TRBV27 and TRBJ1-6; D is ambiguous. From germline, CDR1 is MNHEY and CDR2 SMNVEV (reference sequence). The CDR3 extends over 16 amino acids. V was clipped by 5 bases and J by 1 base, with 12 bases between them. CDR3 in amino acids: CASSPRESSYNSPLHF. CDR3 nucleotides: TGTGCCAGCAGTCCAAGGGAGTCGTCCTATAATTCACCCCTCCACTTT.

V gene TRBV19 combines with J gene TRBJ2-1, with D perhaps TRBD2 (5 bases). This CDR3 contains 15 residues. Germline values: CDR1 LNHDA, CDR2 SQIVND (reference sequence). The V and J ends lost 11 bases and 1 base respectively, with 18 bases between them. The CDR3 DNA reads as TGTGCCGTCCGTGAGGGCCACGAATCCTACAATGAGCAGTTCTTC. This gives the protein CAVREGHESYNEQFF.

The chain is built from TRBV27 and TRBJ1-5; tentative D call: TRBD1 (5 bases). There are 13 residues in the CDR3. V shed 3 bases and J shed 4 bases, with 7 bases lying between them. CDR1 MNHEY and CDR2 SMNVEV come from the germline V gene (reference sequence). The CDR3 region is CASSLTVNQPQHF. Here the CDR3 DNA reads TGTGCCAGCAGTTTGACAGTGAATCAGCCCCAGCATTTT.

The chain links TRBV7-2 to TRBJ2-2; TRBD1 might be the D (5 bases). This CDR3 contains 16 residues. V gave up 3 bases and J gave up 6 bases, with 17 bases separating them. Germline CDR1 reads SGHTA; CDR2 reads FQGNSA. The chain's CDR3 is CASSLSVHRPPGELFF. In DNA form, the CDR3 reads TGTGCCAGCAGCTTGTCAGTACACAGGCCCCCCGGGGAGCTGTTTTTT.

Comment on this clone: The junction shows a germline mismatch at one end, possibly a read error. The chain links TRBV5-1 to TRBJ2-1; TRBD2 matches 8 bases. The germline V gene encodes CDR1 SGHRS and CDR2 YFSETQ. This CDR3 has 19 residues. The CDR3 coding sequence is TGCGCCAGCAGTTTGGGTTGGTTCGGGCGGGAGGACTCCTACAATGAGCAGTTCTTC. Translating gives CASSLGWFGREDSYNEQFF.

The chain combines TRBV5-6 with TRBJ2-1; TRBD2 matches 8 bases. CDR1 is SGHDT, CDR2 YYEEEE, per germline. The CDR3 runs to 16 residues. V lost 4 bases and J lost 8; bases outside the gene matches: 14. The CDR3 region is CASSLTSGPGRDEQFF. In nucleotides, the CDR3 is TGTGCCAGCAGCCTTACTAGCGGCCCCGGAAGGGATGAGCAGTTCTTC.

J is TRBJ1-1 and V is TRBV23-1, with 7 bases aligning to TRBD1. TRBV23-1 qualifies as an ORF whose function is uncertain. The trim removed 6 bases at V and 0 bases at J, leaving 13 bases unmatched. The length of the CDR3 is 17 residues. CDR3 sequence reads: CASRQGTTQTLNTEAFF. The CDR3 nucleotides read TGCGCCAGCAGACAGGGGACCACCCAGACCTTGAACACTGAAGCTTTCTTT.

V gene TRBV28 combines with J gene TRBJ2-3; TRBD2 matches 11 bases. Per the germline V gene, CDR1 is MDHEN and CDR2 is SYDVKM. V was pared by 3 bases and J by 4 bases, with 15 bases of the junction left unmatched. This CDR3 is 19 amino acids long. CDR3 sequence (DNA): TGTGCCAGCAGTTTCCCGGTCCACGGCGCTAGCGGGAGGTCAGATACGCAGTATTTT. Protein: CASSFPVHGASGRSDTQYF.

Written as DNA, the CDR3 is TGCGCCAGCAGCCGGGAGGACAGGGCAAATGAAGCTTTCTTT. Protein product: CASSREDRANEAFF. This rearrangement joins TRBV4-1 to TRBJ1-1; TRBD1 matches 8 bases. From germline, CDR1 is MGHRA and CDR2 YSYEKL. Losses at the gene ends were 4 bases for V and 7 bases for J; bases not matched to a gene: 8. This CDR3 comprises 14 residues.

The chain has TRBV28 and TRBJ1-6; no definite D call. The CDR3 covers 14 residues. Germline CDR1 MDHEN, CDR2 SYDVKM. The V end was cut by 8 bases, the J end by 9 bases, with 17 bases between. CDR3 residues: CASRTQVRLSPLHF. The CDR3 DNA follows: TGTGCCAGCCGAACCCAAGTAAGACTTTCACCCCTCCACTTT. Supplemented by reference TRBV28 and TRBJ1-6, the full variable domain reads DVKVTQSSRYLVKRTGEKVFLECVQDMDHENMFWYRQDPGLGLRLIYFSYDVKMKEKGDIPEGYSVSREKKERFSLILESASTNQTSMYLCASRTQVRLSPLHFGNGTRLTVT.

The chain is built from TRBV6-2 or TRBV6-3 and TRBJ2-3; D is unresolved. Trimming shortened V by 3 bases and J by 0 bases, and 7 bases separated the two germline ends. The CDR3 length is 14 residues. Germline assignment: CDR1 MNHEY and CDR2 SVGEGT. Here the CDR3 DNA reads TGTGCCAGCAGTTATAGCCGTAGCACAGATACGCAGTATTTT. Amino acid sequence: CASSYSRSTDTQYF.